This entry is about one T cell receptor (beta chain). What it binds is not known. This specimen comes from a study of beta chain features in type 1 diabetes. Across the study: No age, gender or cell yield differences were seen between patients and healthy donors. The study, taken as a whole, reports: Among patients with Type 1 diabetes, TCRB CDR3s were moderately but significantly shorter in every one of the four CD4+ subsets.

Each of the CD4+ naive, central memory, regulatory and stem cell-like memory populations was sorted via CD45RO/CCR7/CD25/CD127/CD95/CD27. V lost 0 bases and J lost 1, with 10 bases in between. Germline V gene sequence: CDR1 SGDLS, CDR2 YYNGEE. This CDR3 spans 15 amino acids. The whole isolated RNA underwent reverse transcription, so sequencing captured expressed TCRB transcripts. Only in-frame clones appear in the TCRdb table, and some are missing; sequencing was by immunoSEQ multiplex PCR. Of approximately 260,000 clones in the sample, roughly 25% were seen once. The source material was naive CD4+ T cells from blood. V gene TRBV9 combines with J gene TRBJ2-5, with D perhaps matching TRBD2 (5 bases). The TCR comes from a woman under 40 with type 1 diabetes. The CDR3 nucleotides read TGTGCCAGCAGCGTAGATTCGGGGTTCCAAGAGACCCAGTACTTC. Translation gives CASSVDSGFQETQYF.